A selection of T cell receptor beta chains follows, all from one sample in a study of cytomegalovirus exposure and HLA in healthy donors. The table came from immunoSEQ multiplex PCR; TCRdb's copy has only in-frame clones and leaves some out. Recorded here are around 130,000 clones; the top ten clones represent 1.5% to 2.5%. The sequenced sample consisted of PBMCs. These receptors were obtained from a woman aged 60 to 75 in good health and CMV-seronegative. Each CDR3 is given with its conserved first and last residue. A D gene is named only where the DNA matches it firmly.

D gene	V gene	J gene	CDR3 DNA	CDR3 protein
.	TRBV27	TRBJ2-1	TGTGCCAGCAGTTTCGCAGGGTACAATGAGCAGTTCTTC	CASSFAGYNEQFF
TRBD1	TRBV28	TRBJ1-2	TGTGCCAGCAGTTCGGGACAGGGAATCTATGGCTACACCTTC	CASSSGQGIYGYTF
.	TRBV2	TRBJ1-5	TGTGCCAGCAGCGTGACAGCGGGTCAGCCCCAGCATTTT	CASSVTAGQPQHF
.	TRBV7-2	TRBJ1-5	TGTGCCAGCAGCTTAGGCTCCAGTCAGCCCCAGCATTTT	CASSLGSSQPQHF
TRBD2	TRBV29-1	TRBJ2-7	TGCAGCGTTTCGCTGGGCGGGAGTTCCCACGAGCAGTACTTC	CSVSLGGSSHEQYF
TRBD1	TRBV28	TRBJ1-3	TGTGCCAGCCAGGACAGGGCATACGGAAACACCATATATTTT	CASQDRAYGNTIYF
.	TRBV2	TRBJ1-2	TGTGCCAGCAGTGATTCGGGGGGCGGTGGCTACACCTTC	CASSDSGGGGYTF
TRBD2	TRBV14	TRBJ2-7	TGTGCCAGCAGCCCGGGAGGGAGATACGAGCAGTACTTC	CASSPGGRYEQYF
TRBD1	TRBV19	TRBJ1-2	TGTGCCAGTACCGAGACAGGGCTCTACTATGGCTACACCTTC	CASTETGLYYGYTF
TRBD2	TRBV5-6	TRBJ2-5	TGTGCCAGCAGCTTGCTAGGGGGCGGGGGGGGTCAAGAGACCCAGTACTTC	CASSLLGGGGGQETQYF
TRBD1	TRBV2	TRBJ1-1	TGTGCCAGCAGGGGACAGACGAACACTGAAGCTTTCTTT	CASRGQTNTEAFF
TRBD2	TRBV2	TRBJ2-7	TGTGCCATAATCTTAGGCGGGGGGTCTTACGAGCAGTACTTC	CAIILGGGSYEQYF
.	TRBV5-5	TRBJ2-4	TGTGCCTCCGCTGAGAGAGGAGAGCATTCCAAAAACATTCAGTACTTC	CASAERGEHSKNIQYF
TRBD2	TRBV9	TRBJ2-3	TGTGCCAGCAGCGTACTAGGCCTAGCGGGGGCCACAGATACGCAGTATTTT	CASSVLGLAGATDTQYF
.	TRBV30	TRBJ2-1	TGTGCCTCGTCCAGTTGGGGTACAGGTGAGCAGTTCTTC	CASSSWGTGEQFF
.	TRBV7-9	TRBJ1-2	TGTGCCAGCAGCGTAGGTTTGGCCTATGGCTACACCTTC	CASSVGLAYGYTF
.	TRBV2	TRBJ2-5	TGTGCCAGCAGTCGGGGTCCAGAAGAGACCCAGTACTTC	CASSRGPEETQYF
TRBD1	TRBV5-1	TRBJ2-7	TGCGCCAGCAGCTTGCAGGACAGGGGGCATGAGCAGTACTTC	CASSLQDRGHEQYF
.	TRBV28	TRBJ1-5	TGTGCCAGCATTCCCTTGGGGCAGATGAGCAATCAGCCCCAGCATTTT	CASIPLGQMSNQPQHF
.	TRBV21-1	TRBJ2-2	TGTGCCAGCAGCAAAAGGTCTTTATTGGACACAAACACCGGGGAGCTGTTTTTT	CASSKRSLLDTNTGELFF
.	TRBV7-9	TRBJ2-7	TGTGCCAGCAGCAAGGGCGGGCGGTACGAGCAGTACTTC	CASSKGGRYEQYF
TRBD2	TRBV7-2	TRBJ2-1	TGTGCCAGCAGCTTAGCGGGAGGGCCAAATGAGCAGTTCTTC	CASSLAGGPNEQFF